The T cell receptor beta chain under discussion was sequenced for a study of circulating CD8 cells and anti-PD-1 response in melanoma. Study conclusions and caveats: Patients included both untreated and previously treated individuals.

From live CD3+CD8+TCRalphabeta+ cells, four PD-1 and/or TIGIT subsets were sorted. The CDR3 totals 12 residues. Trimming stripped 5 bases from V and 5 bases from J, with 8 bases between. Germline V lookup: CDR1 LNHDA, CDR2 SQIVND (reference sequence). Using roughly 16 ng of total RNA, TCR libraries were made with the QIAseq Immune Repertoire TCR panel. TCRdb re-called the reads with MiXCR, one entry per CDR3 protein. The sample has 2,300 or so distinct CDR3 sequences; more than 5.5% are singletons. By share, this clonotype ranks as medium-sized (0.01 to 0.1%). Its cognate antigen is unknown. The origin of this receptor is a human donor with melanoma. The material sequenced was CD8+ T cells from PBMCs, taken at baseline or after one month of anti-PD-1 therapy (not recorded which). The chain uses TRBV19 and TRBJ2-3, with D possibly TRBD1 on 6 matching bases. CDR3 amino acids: CASSPTGDTQYF. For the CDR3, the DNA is TGTGCCAGTAGTCCGACAGGAGATACGCAGTATTTT. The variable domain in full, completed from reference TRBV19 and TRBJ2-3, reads DGGITQSPKYLFRKEGQNVTLSCEQNLNHDAMYWYRQDPGQGLRLIYYSQIVNDFQKGDIAEGYSVSREKKESFPLTVTSAQKNPTAFYLCASSPTGDTQYFGPGTRLTVL.